This record covers a single TCR beta chain. Its antigen is undetermined. The data stem from a study of vaccination effects on CD4 cells after COVID-19. Study-wide context: A few million PBMC were placed in each well, which was supplemented with approximately 9.7 IU/ml IL-2 and 7.5 to 10 ug/ml peptides. Study outcomes and limitations: In healthy vaccinees, only 1 of 255 vaccine-induced clones cross-reacted with common cold coronaviruses. Clones induced by infection and by vaccine showed marked clonal contraction late after vaccination.

Sequencing used immunoSEQ multiplex PCR; TCRdb keeps in-frame clones, though not all of them. The sample lists tens of thousands of clones; 65% to 75% were seen once. Between days 10 and 11 of culture, CD4+ T cells were separated out. The germline V and J ends were trimmed by 3 bases and 7 bases, with 13 bases remaining between them. The CDR3 runs to 14 residues. Germline V lookup: CDR1 MDHEN, CDR2 SYDVKM. J is TRBJ1-3 and V is TRBV28; D gene unclear. The sequencing here drew on CD4+ T cells from PBMCs cultured without peptide, taken before COVID-19 vaccination. The TCR originated in a human donor who received a COVID-19 vaccine. The CDR3 region has the DNA TGTGCCAGCAGTTTTCGCGTTATCGCTAACACCATATATTTT. The encoded protein is CASSFRVIANTIYF.